These 21 T cell receptor beta chains were all obtained from the same sample, sequenced in a study of CXCR3-negative and CXCR3-positive naive CD8 T cells. General study findings and limits: TRB CDR3s were more hydrophobic in CXCR3-positive than in CXCR3-negative naive cells.

The method, 5' RACE with UMI labels, was used to prepare the TRB cDNA libraries. TCRdb derives one entry per CDR3 protein from the 5' RACE reads, leaving out DNA. This table holds about 63,000 distinct CDR3 sequences. Antigens of these TCRs are unknown. Material for sequencing was naive CXCR3+ CD8+ T cells from blood. The subset denotes: CD45RO-CCR7+CD27+CD95- naive CD8+ T cells expressing CXCR3 (TNR3+). Receptor source: a human donor in good health. Some clones in this sample may be carry-over from other donors' samples.

The J gene is TRBJ2-7, the V gene TRBV27. The CDR3 is 15 amino acids. CDR1 is MNHEY and CDR2 is SMNVEV in the germline V gene (reference sequence). The CDR3 loop reads CASSLSRSRFYEQYF.

The chain uses TRBV29-1 and TRBJ2-7. The CDR3 sequence is 12 residues long. Germline CDR1 reads SQVTM; CDR2 reads ANQGSEA. The CDR3 sequence is CSVEKGKREQYF.

J is TRBJ2-1 and V is TRBV4-3; the TCRdb D gene call, TRBD1, has no DNA to confirm it. The germline V gene encodes CDR1 LGHNA and CDR2 YSLEER. The CDR3 consists of 16 residues. CDR3: CASSQDLWQGAGEQFF.

This chain links TRBV4-3 with TRBJ2-3; the TRBD2 assignment by TCRdb is unverifiable without DNA. The CDR3 is 17 residues long. Germline loops: CDR1 LGHNA, CDR2 YSLEER. CDR3 sequence: CASSKDRLAGNTDTQYF.

The V call is TRBV29-1, the J call TRBJ2-7. The CDR3 loop spans 13 amino acids. The germline V gene has CDR1 SQVTM and CDR2 ANQGSEA. The CDR3 reads CSVLGQGPSEQYF.

The chain uses TRBV14 and TRBJ2-7; TCRdb lists TRBD1, though no DNA is available to test this call. In germline, CDR1 is SGHDN, CDR2 FVKESK. The CDR3 has 16 amino acids. The CDR3 is CASSQDSTGGFYEQYF.

This chain joins TRBV29-1 and TRBJ1-2; TCRdb returns TRBD1, unconfirmable since there is no DNA. CDR1 and CDR2 from the germline V gene are SQVTM and ANQGSEA. The CDR3 is 13 residues long. CDR3 sequence reads: CSVEWTGEYGYTF.

This chain joins TRBV12-3 or TRBV12-4 and TRBJ1-1; checking the TCRdb D call of TRBD1 is not possible without DNA. The CDR3 runs 15 residues. CDR3 amino acids: CASSSGQGAVTEAFF.

The chain couples TRBV12-3 or TRBV12-4 to TRBJ1-2; TCRdb reports TRBD1, a call that lacks DNA to check it against. CDR3 length equals 16 residues. This chain's CDR3 is CASSSLEIGDNYGYTF.

The chain employs TRBV20-1 and TRBJ2-1; the TRBD2 assignment by TCRdb is unverifiable without DNA. Germline CDR1 reads DFQATT; CDR2 reads SNEGSKA (reference sequence). The CDR3 runs 15 residues. The CDR3 is CSARSPRWGGNEQFF.

The genes are TRBV28 and TRBJ2-7; TCRdb's D call, TRBD1, is unchecked because there is no DNA. CDR1 and CDR2 from the germline V gene are MDHEN and SYDVKM. This CDR3 is 18 amino acids long. CDR3: CASSLRAGTGGMPYEQHF.

The J gene is TRBJ2-7, the V gene TRBV4-2. Germline CDR1 and CDR2: LGHNA and YNFKEQ. The CDR3 is made up of 14 amino acids. The CDR3 protein is CASSQDMGTYEQYF.

The chain couples TRBV7-2 to TRBJ2-1; TCRdb's D gene call, TRBD1, goes unchecked for lack of DNA. CDR1 and CDR2 from the germline V gene are SGHTA and FQGNSA. This CDR3 has 18 residues. The CDR3 sequence is CASSLVVGGTSSYNEQFF.

V is TRBV7-6 and J is TRBJ2-7; TCRdb's D call, TRBD2, is unchecked because there is no DNA. Germline CDR1 is SGHVS and CDR2 is FNYEAQ. This CDR3 is built from 14 residues. The CDR3 sequence is CASSPPSGGTEQYF.

V usage is TRBV2 and J usage is TRBJ2-1; lacking DNA, the TRBD2 call made by TCRdb goes unchecked. The CDR3 totals 15 residues. The germline gives CDR1 SNHLY, CDR2 FYNNEI. CDR3 amino acids: CASMNGGVYFDEQFF. Filled out from reference TRBV2 and TRBJ2-1, the complete variable domain reads EPEVTQTPSHQVTQMGQEVILRCVPISNHLYFYWYRQILGQKVEFLVSFYNNEISEKSEIFDDQFSVERPDGSNFTLKIRSTKLEDSAMYFCASMNGGVYFDEQFFGPGTRLTVL.

CDR3 protein: CSVVLRLDSEETQYF. The V gene is TRBV29-1, the J gene TRBJ2-5; TCRdb returns TRBD1, unconfirmable since there is no DNA. This CDR3 is 15 amino acids long. Germline V gives CDR1 SQVTM, CDR2 ANQGSEA.

This chain connects TRBV5-1 to TRBJ2-3. The germline V gene has CDR1 SGHRS and CDR2 YFSETQ. CDR3 size: 13 residues. CDR3 loop: CASSLGVGDTQYF.

This chain connects TRBV9 to TRBJ2-2; the TCRdb call, TRBD1, lacks DNA for checking. Germline loops: CDR1 SGDLS, CDR2 YYNGEE. The CDR3 spans 14 residues. CDR3 region: CASSVSQGTGELFF.

The chain is built from TRBV11-3 and TRBJ2-7; TCRdb's D call, TRBD1, is unchecked because there is no DNA. Germline CDR1 is SGHNT and CDR2 is YENEEA. The CDR3 extends over 13 amino acids. The CDR3 region is CASSAGGSYEQYF.

The chain links TRBV20-1 to TRBJ2-5; there is no DNA to check the TCRdb D call of TRBD1. Per the germline V gene, CDR1 is DFQATT and CDR2 is SNEGSKA (reference sequence). This CDR3 is 13 amino acids long. The CDR3 loop is CSAERQGQETQYF.

The chain joins TRBV15 to TRBJ2-1; TCRdb reports TRBD2, a call that lacks DNA to check it against. The CDR3 spans 17 residues. Per the germline V gene, CDR1 is LNHNV and CDR2 is YYDKDF (reference sequence). CDR3 loop: CATSRHRTSVTDHEQFF.